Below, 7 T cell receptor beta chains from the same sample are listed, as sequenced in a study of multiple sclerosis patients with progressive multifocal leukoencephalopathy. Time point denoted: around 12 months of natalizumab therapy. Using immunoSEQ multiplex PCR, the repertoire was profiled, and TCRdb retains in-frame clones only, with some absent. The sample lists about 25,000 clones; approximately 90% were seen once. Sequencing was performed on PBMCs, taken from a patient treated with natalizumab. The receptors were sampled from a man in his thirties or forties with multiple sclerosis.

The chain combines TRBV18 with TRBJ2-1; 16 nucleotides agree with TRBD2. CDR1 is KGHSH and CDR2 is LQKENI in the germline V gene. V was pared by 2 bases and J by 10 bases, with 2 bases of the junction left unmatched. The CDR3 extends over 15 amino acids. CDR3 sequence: CASSPGTSGRGEQFF. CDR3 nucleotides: TGTGCCAGCTCACCAGGGACTAGCGGGAGGGGCGAGCAGTTCTTC.

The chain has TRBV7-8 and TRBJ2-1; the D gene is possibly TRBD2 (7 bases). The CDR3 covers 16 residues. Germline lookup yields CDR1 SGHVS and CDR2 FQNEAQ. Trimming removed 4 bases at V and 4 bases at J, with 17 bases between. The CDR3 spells CASSSNLRGGYNEQFF. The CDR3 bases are TGTGCCAGCAGCTCCAACCTCAGGGGAGGGTACAATGAGCAGTTCTTC.

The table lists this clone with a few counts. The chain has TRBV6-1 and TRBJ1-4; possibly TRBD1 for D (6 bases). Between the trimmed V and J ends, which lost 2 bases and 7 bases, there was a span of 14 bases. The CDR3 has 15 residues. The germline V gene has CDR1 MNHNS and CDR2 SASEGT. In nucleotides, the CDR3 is TGTGCCAGCAGTGAACGTGCAGGGGAGTCTGAAAAACTGTTTTTT. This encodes CASSERAGESEKLFF.

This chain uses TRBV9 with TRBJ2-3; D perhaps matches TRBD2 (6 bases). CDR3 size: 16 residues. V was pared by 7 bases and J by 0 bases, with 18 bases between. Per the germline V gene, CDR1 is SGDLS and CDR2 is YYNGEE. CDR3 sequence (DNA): TGTGCCAGCGGTCGGACGGGGACTCGAAGCACAGATACGCAGTATTTT. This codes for CASGRTGTRSTDTQYF. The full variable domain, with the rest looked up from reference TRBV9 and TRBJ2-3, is DSGVTQTPKHLITATGQRVTLRCSPRSGDLSVYWYQQSLDQGLQFLIQYYNGEERAKGNILERFSAQQFPDLHSELNLSSLELGDSALYFCASGRTGTRSTDTQYFGPGTRLTVL.

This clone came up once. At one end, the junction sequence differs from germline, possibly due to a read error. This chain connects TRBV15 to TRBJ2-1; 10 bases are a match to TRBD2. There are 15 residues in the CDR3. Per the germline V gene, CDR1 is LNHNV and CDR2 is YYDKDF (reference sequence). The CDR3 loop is CATRRGLAETNEQFF. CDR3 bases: TGTGCCACCAGAAGAGGACTAGCGGAGACCAATGAGCAGTTCTTC. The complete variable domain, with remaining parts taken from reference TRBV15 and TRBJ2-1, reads DAMVIQNPRYQVTQFGKPVTLSCSQTLNHNVMYWYQQKSSQAPKLLFHYYDKDFNNEADTPDNFQSRRPNTSFCFLDIRSPGLGDTAMYLCATRRGLAETNEQFFGPGTRLTVL.

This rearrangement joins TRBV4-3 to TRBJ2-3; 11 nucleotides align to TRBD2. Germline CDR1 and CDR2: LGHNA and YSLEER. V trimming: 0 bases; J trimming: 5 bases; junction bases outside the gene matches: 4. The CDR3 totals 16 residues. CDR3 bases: TGCGCCAGCAGCCAAGAATCCGGGACTAGCGGAGATACGCAGTATTTT. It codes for CASSQESGTSGDTQYF.

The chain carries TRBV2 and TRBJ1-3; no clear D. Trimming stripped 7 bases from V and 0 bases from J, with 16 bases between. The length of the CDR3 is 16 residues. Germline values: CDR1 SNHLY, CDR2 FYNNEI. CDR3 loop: CASTWQEYGSGNTIYF. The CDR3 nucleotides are TGTGCCAGCACATGGCAGGAGTACGGCTCTGGAAACACCATATATTTT.